These 28 T cell receptor beta chains came from one sample sequenced in a study of T cells expressing NK-cell markers. TCRdb re-called the 5' RACE reads and shows each CDR3 protein once, DNA omitted. Its listing shows some 150,000 distinct CDR3 sequences. The sequencing sample was made of blood T cells: a sorted CD56 or NKG2C T cell subset, CD4+ or CD8+ T cells, or bulk PBMC T cells (not recorded which). Receptors were obtained from a woman aged 45 to 65 in good health.

This chain links TRBV18 with TRBJ1-4; TCRdb gives TRBD1 as the D gene, but with no DNA this cannot be confirmed. Germline CDR1 and CDR2: KGHSH and LQKENI. The CDR3 loop spans 20 amino acids. CDR3: CASSAEGQLIDGGTNEKLFF.

The V and J genes are TRBV20-1 and TRBJ1-6; TCRdb gives TRBD1 as the D gene, but with no DNA this cannot be confirmed. Germline V lookup: CDR1 DFQATT, CDR2 SNEGSKA (reference sequence). The CDR3 sequence is 14 residues long. The CDR3 is CSASTGPEYSPLHF.

The V call is TRBV6-5, the J call TRBJ2-1; TCRdb reports TRBD2, a call that lacks DNA to check it against. Per germline, CDR1 MNHEY and CDR2 SVGAGI. The CDR3 contains 20 residues. CDR3 protein: CASSYSSSPGSGGSYNEQFF.

The chain joins TRBV13 to TRBJ2-1. The V gene's germline CDR1 is PRHDT and CDR2 FYEKMQ (reference sequence). This CDR3 is 12 amino acids long. The CDR3 sequence is CASSPVLAEQFF. Based on the CDR3 plus reference TRBV13 and TRBJ2-1, the full variable domain is AAGVIQSPRHLIKEKRETATLKCYPIPRHDTVYWYQQGPGQDPQFLISFYEKMQSDKGSIPDRFSAQQFSDYHSELNMSSLELGDSALYFCASSPVLAEQFFGPGTRLTVL.

This CDR3 is CASSLQWGRDNEQFF. This chain uses TRBV4-1 with TRBJ2-1; absent DNA, TCRdb's TRBD1 call cannot be checked. Germline CDR1 reads MGHRA; CDR2 reads YSYEKL. The CDR3 length is 15 residues.

The CDR3 region is CASSQSGTEQETQYF. The chain uses TRBV7-9 and TRBJ2-5; there is no DNA to check the TCRdb D call of TRBD2. The CDR3 contains 15 residues. Germline CDR1 reads SEHNR; CDR2 reads FQNEAQ (reference sequence).

V is TRBV12-5 and J is TRBJ1-1. This CDR3 spans 13 amino acids. From germline, CDR1 is LGHNT and CDR2 FRNRAP. This CDR3 is CASGGDTGTEAFF.

This chain joins TRBV5-6 and TRBJ2-1; TCRdb returns TRBD2, unconfirmable since there is no DNA. Germline V gives CDR1 SGHDT, CDR2 YYEEEE. CDR3 length equals 12 residues. The CDR3 is CASNVADNEQFF.

J is TRBJ1-1 and V is TRBV5-1; with no DNA, the TCRdb D assignment of TRBD1 cannot be verified. The CDR3 extends over 13 amino acids. Looked up from germline, CDR1 is SGHRS and CDR2 is YFSETQ. The CDR3 sequence is CASSLGHLLEAFF.

V gene TRBV7-9 combines with J gene TRBJ2-1; no DNA is available, so the TRBD2 call from TCRdb remains unchecked. CDR1 SEHNR and CDR2 FQNEAQ come from the germline V gene (reference sequence). The CDR3 extends over 17 amino acids. CDR3 in amino acids: CASSREGAGGPNSEQFF.

This CDR3 is CASSETWGARETQYF. The chain carries TRBV6-1 and TRBJ2-5; checking the TCRdb D call of TRBD1 is not possible without DNA. The germline gives CDR1 MNHNS, CDR2 SASEGT. CDR3 length: 15 amino acids.

The V call is TRBV4-1, the J call TRBJ2-1; TCRdb's D gene call, TRBD1, goes unchecked for lack of DNA. This CDR3 contains 16 residues. Germline CDR1 is MGHRA and CDR2 is YSYEKL. The chain's CDR3 is CASSQDLGTGNNEQFF.

The chain links TRBV5-1 to TRBJ2-2; TCRdb lists TRBD2, though no DNA is available to test this call. Germline loops: CDR1 SGHRS, CDR2 YFSETQ. This CDR3 has 16 residues. The CDR3 sequence is CASSSGTSGSPGELFF.

The rearrangement joins TRBV20-1 to TRBJ2-7. Germline CDR1 reads DFQATT; CDR2 reads SNEGSKA (reference sequence). The CDR3 has 14 residues. CDR3 region: CSARPSGSTYEQYF.

V gene TRBV6-5 combines with J gene TRBJ2-6. The germline gives CDR1 MNHEY, CDR2 SVGAGI. The CDR3 length is 15 residues. The chain's CDR3 is CASSEIRTGANVLTF.

This chain joins TRBV20-1 and TRBJ2-2. CDR3 length: 16 residues. Looked up from germline, CDR1 is DFQATT and CDR2 is SNEGSKA (reference sequence). The CDR3 reads CSARVLVFGNTGELFF.

The chain carries TRBV10-1 and TRBJ2-5; TCRdb selects TRBD1, and the lack of DNA leaves this call unchecked. The CDR3 length is 13 residues. Per the germline V gene, CDR1 is WNHNN and CDR2 is SYGVQD (reference sequence). CDR3: CATTDGREGTQYF.

The chain links TRBV6-1 to TRBJ2-3; as DNA is missing, the TRBD2 call by TCRdb cannot be tested. The CDR3 is 15 residues long. CDR1 is MNHNS and CDR2 is SASEGT in the germline V gene. This CDR3 is CASSDWAGGGDTQYF.

V gene TRBV4-2 combines with J gene TRBJ2-7. Germline V gene lookup returns CDR1 LGHNA and CDR2 YNFKEQ. The CDR3 loop spans 15 amino acids. The CDR3 loop is CASSPRAGTFYEQYF.

The chain has TRBV4-1 and TRBJ2-2; there is no DNA to check the TCRdb D call of TRBD1. The CDR3 sequence is 15 residues long. The germline V gene has CDR1 MGHRA and CDR2 YSYEKL. CDR3 sequence: CASSQVQGGTGELFF.

The rearrangement links TRBV2 to TRBJ2-3; lacking DNA, the TRBD2 call made by TCRdb goes unchecked. Germline V lookup: CDR1 SNHLY, CDR2 FYNNEI. The CDR3 totals 13 residues. CDR3 sequence: CASIVPNSDTQYF.

The J gene is TRBJ1-1, the V gene TRBV12-3 or TRBV12-4; the D gene TCRdb calls, TRBD1, cannot be checked with no DNA. There are 14 residues in the CDR3. The CDR3 reads CASSLGGTTEEAFF.

The chain uses TRBV12-3 or TRBV12-4 and TRBJ2-1. This CDR3 is built from 15 residues. CDR3 sequence reads: CASSLVGEVYNEQFF.

V and J are TRBV9 and TRBJ2-5; as DNA is missing, the TRBD1 call by TCRdb cannot be tested. The germline V gene encodes CDR1 SGDLS and CDR2 YYNGEE. The CDR3 spans 14 residues. Here the CDR3 reads CASSVVPEAETQYF.

The chain combines TRBV28 with TRBJ2-1. The CDR3 has 14 amino acids. Germline V gene sequence: CDR1 MDHEN, CDR2 SYDVKM. This CDR3 reads CASSLTGNYNEQFF.

The gene calls are TRBV4-2 and TRBJ2-7; TCRdb gives TRBD2 as the D gene, but with no DNA this cannot be confirmed. This CDR3 spans 16 amino acids. CDR1 is LGHNA and CDR2 is YNFKEQ in the germline V gene. The CDR3: CASSQVGLASPYEQYF.

The gene calls are TRBV12-5 and TRBJ2-3. Germline assignment: CDR1 LGHNT and CDR2 FRNRAP. The CDR3 has 12 amino acids. The CDR3: CASAWGTDTQYF.

The chain carries TRBV24-1 and TRBJ2-1; TCRdb's D gene call, TRBD2, goes unchecked for lack of DNA. The V gene's germline CDR1 is KGHDR and CDR2 SFDVKD. CDR3 length equals 16 residues. This chain's CDR3 is CATSEVAGDPYNEQFF.